A selection of T cell receptor beta chains follows, all from one sample in a study of a mutant IDH1 vaccine in newly diagnosed glioma. Data came from immunoSEQ multiplex PCR; TCRdb stores just in-frame clones and leaves some out. This sample has 35,000 or so clones; roughly 80% occur once, and the top ten carry 24%. Which antigens these TCRs recognize remains unknown. Material: PBMCs, obtained from a glioma patient whose treatment included an IDH1 peptide vaccine. The receptors shown here come from a man aged 30 to 45 with glioma. Both conserved end residues are part of each CDR3. Each record gives: V gene, J gene, CDR3 protein.

TRBV29-1	TRBJ1-1	CSVEGRLATEAFF
TRBV5-6	TRBJ1-5	CASSLAGNSNQPQHF
TRBV7-7	TRBJ2-3	CASSTGTGDTDTQYF
TRBV19	TRBJ1-5	CASSIATIGDQPQHF
TRBV2	TRBJ2-7	CAVQSATAYEQYF
TRBV6-6	TRBJ1-5	CASSQGQPQHF
TRBV18	TRBJ2-7	CASSPPETGIYEQYF
TRBV9	TRBJ1-1	CASSVRQGTEAFF
TRBV14	TRBJ2-7	CASSQEGRGDNEQYF
TRBV5-1	TRBJ1-1	CASSQTLQGTGEAFF
TRBV14	TRBJ2-2	CASSQAQGPGELFF
TRBV5-4	TRBJ1-2	CAGSGRNNYGYTF